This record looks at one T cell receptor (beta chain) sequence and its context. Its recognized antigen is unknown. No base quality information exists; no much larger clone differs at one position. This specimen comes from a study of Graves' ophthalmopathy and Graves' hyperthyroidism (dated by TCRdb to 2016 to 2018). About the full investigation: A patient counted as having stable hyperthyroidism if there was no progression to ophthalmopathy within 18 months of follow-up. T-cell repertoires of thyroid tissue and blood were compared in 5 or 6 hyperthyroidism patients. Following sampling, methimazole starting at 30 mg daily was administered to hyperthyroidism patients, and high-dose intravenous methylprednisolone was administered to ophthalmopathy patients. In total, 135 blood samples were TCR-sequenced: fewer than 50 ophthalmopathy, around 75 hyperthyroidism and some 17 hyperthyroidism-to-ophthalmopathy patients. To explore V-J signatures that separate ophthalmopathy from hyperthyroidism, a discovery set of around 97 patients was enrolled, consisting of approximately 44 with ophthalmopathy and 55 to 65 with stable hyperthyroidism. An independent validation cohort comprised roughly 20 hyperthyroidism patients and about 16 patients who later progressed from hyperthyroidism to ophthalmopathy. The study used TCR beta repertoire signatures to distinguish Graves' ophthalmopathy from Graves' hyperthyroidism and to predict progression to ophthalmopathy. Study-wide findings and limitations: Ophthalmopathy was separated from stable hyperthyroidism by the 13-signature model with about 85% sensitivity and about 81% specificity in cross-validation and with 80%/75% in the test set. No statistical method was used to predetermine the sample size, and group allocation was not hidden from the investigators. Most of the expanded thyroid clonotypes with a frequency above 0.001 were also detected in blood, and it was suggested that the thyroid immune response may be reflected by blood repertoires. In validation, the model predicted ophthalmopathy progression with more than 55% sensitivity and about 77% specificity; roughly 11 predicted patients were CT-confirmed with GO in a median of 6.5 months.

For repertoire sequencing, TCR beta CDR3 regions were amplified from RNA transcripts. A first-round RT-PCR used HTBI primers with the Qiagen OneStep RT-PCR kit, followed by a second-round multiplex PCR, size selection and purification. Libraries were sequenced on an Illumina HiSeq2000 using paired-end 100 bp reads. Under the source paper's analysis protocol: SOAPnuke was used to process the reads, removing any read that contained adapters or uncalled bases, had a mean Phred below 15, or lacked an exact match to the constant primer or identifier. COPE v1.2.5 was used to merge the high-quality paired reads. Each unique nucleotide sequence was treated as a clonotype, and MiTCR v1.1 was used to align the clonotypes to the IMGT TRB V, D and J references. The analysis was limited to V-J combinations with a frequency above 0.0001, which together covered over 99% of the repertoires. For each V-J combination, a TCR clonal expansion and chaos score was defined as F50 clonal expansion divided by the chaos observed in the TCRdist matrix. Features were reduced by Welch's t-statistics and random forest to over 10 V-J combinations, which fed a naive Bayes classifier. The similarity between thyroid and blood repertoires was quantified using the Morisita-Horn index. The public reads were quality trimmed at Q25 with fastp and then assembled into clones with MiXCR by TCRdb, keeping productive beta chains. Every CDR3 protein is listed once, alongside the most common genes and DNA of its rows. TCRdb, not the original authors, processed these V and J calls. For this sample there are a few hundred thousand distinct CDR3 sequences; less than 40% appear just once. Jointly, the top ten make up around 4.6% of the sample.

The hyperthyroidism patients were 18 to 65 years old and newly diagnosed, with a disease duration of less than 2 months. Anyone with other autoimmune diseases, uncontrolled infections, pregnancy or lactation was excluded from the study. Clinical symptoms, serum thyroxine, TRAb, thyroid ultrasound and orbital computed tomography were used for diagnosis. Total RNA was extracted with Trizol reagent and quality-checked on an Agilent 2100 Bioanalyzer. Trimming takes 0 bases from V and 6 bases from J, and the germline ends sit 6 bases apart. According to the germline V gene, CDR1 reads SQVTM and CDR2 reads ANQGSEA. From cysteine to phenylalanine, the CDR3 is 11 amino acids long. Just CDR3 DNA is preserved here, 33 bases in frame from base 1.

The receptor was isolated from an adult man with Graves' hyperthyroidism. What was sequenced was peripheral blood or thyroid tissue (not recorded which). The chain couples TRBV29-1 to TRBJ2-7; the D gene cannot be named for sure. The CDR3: CSVEDVREQYF. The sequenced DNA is TGCAGCGTTGAAGATGTTCGCGAGCAGTACTTC.